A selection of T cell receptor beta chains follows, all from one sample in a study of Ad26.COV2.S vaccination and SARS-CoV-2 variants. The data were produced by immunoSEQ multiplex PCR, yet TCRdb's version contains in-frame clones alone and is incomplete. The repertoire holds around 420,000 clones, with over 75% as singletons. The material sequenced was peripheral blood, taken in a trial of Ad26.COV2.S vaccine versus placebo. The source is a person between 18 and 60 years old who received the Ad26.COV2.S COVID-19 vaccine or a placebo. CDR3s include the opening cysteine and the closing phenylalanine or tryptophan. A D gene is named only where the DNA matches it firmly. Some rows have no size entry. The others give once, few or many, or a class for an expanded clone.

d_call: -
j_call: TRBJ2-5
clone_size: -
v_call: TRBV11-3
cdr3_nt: TGTGCCAGCAGCTTAAGTGTGGGAGAAAGAGAGACCCAGTACTTC
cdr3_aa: CASSLSVGERETQYF

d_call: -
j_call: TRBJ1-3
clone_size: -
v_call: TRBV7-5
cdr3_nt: TGTGCCAGAACCAAGGGACAGGGGGTGGGAAACACCATATATTTT
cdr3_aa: CARTKGQGVGNTIYF

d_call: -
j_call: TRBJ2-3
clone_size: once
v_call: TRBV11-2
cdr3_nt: TGTGCCAGCAGCGGCCTTCTTACAGATACGCAGTATTTT
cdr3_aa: CASSGLLTDTQYF

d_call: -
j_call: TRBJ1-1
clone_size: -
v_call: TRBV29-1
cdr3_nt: TGCAGCGTTGAACTGGACCTGAACACTGAAGCTTTCTTT
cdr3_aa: CSVELDLNTEAFF

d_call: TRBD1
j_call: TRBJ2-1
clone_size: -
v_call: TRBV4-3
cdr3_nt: TGCGCCAGCAGCCCGGGACAGGGTTACAATGAGCAGTTCTTC
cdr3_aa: CASSPGQGYNEQFF

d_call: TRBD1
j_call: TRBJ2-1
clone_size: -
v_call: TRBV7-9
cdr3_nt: TGTGCCAGCGGACAGGGAAACAATGAGCAGTTCTTC
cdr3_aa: CASGQGNNEQFF

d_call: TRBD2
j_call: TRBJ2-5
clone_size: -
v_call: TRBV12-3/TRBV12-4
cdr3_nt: TGTGCCAGCAGACGGGAGGGGCAAGAGACCCAGTACTTC
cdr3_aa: CASRREGQETQYF

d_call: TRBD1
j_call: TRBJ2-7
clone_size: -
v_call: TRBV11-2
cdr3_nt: TGTGCCAGCAGCTTTGAGTCGGCCGGGACAGGGGGCAAACAGTACTTC
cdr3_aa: CASSFESAGTGGKQYF

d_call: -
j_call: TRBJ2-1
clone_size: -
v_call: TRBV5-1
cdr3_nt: TGCGCCAGCAGCTTGGGAACGGGCTACAATGAGCAGTTCTTC
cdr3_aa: CASSLGTGYNEQFF

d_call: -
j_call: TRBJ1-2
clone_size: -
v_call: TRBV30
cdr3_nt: TGTGCCTGGAGTGGGACGGAATATGGCTACACCTTC
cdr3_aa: CAWSGTEYGYTF

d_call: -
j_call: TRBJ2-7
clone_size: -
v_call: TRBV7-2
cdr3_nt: TGTGCCAGCAGTTTTGCCGCTTTGAGCGGATCCTACGAGCAGTACTTC
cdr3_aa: CASSFAALSGSYEQYF

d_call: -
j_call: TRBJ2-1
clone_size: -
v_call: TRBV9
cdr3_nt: TGTGCCAGCAGCTTTAGGATTTCCAATGAGCAGTTCTTC
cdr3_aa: CASSFRISNEQFF

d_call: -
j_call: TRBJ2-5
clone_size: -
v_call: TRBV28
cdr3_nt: TGTGCCAGCAGTTTTTTAGGGCAAGAGACCCAGTACTTC
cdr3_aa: CASSFLGQETQYF

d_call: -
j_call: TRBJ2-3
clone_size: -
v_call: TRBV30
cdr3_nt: TGTGCCTGGAGTGTCAGTAGCACAGATACGCAGTATTTT
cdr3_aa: CAWSVSSTDTQYF

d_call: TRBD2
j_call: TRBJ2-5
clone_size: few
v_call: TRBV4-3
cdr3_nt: TGCGCCAGCAGCCAAGTGGGAGGGCTCGAGACCCAGTACTTC
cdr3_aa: CASSQVGGLETQYF

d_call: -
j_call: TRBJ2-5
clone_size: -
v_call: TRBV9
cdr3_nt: TGTGCCAGCAGCGTTCGGGGCTACTGGGGCCAAGAGACCCAGTACTTC
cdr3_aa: CASSVRGYWGQETQYF

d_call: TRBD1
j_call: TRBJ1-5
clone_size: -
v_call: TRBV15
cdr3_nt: TGTGCCACCAGCGCGACAGGGCGAGGTCAGCCCCAGCATTTT
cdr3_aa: CATSATGRGQPQHF

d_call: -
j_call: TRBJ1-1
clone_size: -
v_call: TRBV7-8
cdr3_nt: TGTGCCAGCAGCTTATATGGGAACACTGAAGCTTTCTTT
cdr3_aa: CASSLYGNTEAFF

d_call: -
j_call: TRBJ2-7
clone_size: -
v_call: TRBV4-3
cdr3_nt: TGCGCCAGCAGCCAAGATATCGGTTACGAGCAGTACTTC
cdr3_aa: CASSQDIGYEQYF

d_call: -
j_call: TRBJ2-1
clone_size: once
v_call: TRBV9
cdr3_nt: TGTGCCAGCAGCGCCCAGTCTTGGCAGGGCCCCAATGAGCAGTTCTTC
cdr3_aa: CASSAQSWQGPNEQFF

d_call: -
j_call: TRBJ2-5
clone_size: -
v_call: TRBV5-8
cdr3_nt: TGTGCCAGCAGCCTTGGGGGCAGGTTTTTGGAGACCCAGTACTTC
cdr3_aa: CASSLGGRFLETQYF

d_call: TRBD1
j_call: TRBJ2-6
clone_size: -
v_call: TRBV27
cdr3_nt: TGTGCCAGCAGCCCCTTAAGGGACAGGGAAAGGCAAGGGGCCAACGTCCTGACTTTC
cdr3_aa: CASSPLRDRERQGANVLTF

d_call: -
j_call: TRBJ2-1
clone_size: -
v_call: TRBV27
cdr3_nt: TGTGCCAGCAGTTCCACGGGGTGGAGCTCCTACAATGAGCAGTTCTTC
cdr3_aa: CASSSTGWSSYNEQFF

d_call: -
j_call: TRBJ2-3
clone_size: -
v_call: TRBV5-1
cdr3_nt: TGCGCCAGCAGCTTGGGTGGGGCAGGAAGCACAGATACGCAGTATTTT
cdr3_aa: CASSLGGAGSTDTQYF

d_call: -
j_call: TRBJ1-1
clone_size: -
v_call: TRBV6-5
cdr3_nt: TGTGCCAGCTCCCCTGGGGTGAACACTGAAGCTTTCTTT
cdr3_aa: CASSPGVNTEAFF

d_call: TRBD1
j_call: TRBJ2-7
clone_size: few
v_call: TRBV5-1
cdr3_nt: TGCGCCAGCACGATGACAGGGAGTTCCTACGAGCAGTACTTC
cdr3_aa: CASTMTGSSYEQYF

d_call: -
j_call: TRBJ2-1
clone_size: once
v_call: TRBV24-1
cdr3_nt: TGTGCCACCAGTGATACTAAGCAGGGTGGGGATGAGCAGTTCTTC
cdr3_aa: CATSDTKQGGDEQFF

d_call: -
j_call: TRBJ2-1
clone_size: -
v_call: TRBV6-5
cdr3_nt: TGTGCCAGCAGTTTGACCGGTTACAATGAGCAGTTCTTC
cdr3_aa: CASSLTGYNEQFF

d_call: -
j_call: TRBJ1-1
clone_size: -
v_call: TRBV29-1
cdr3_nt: TGCAGCGTTGAAAATGGGGGAACTGAAGCTTTCTTT
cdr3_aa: CSVENGGTEAFF

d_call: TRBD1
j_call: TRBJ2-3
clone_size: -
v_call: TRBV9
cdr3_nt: TGTGCCAGCAGCGTCGACAGGGGGCTAAGGGCAGATACGCAGTATTTT
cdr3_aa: CASSVDRGLRADTQYF

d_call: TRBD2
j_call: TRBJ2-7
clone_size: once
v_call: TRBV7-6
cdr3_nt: TGTGCCAGCAGCTTTGGGACTAGCGGGGCCTCCTACGAGCAGTACTTC
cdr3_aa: CASSFGTSGASYEQYF

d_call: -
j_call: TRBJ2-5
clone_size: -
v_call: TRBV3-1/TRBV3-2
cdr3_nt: TGTGCCAGCAGCCAAGAGACAGTTCAAGAGACCCAGTACTTC
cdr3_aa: CASSQETVQETQYF

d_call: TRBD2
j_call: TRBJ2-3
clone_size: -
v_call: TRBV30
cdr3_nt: TGTGCCTCCGAGCGGGGGAACGCAGATACGCAGTATTTT
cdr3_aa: CASERGNADTQYF

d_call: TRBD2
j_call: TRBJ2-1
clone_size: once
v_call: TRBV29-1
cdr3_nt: TGCAGCGTTGGACGGGGGGTCTCCTACAATGAGCAGTTCTTC
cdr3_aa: CSVGRGVSYNEQFF

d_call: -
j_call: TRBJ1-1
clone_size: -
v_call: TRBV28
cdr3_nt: TGTGCCAGCAGACGCGGCGGGGGCAGGGTGGAGACTGAAGCTTTCTTT
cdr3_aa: CASRRGGGRVETEAFF

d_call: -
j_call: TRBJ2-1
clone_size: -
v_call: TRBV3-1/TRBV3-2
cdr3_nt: TGTGCCAGCAGCCAAGACGCGCGCAGCTACAATGAGCAGTTCTTC
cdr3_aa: CASSQDARSYNEQFF

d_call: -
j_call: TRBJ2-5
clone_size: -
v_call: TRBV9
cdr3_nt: TGTGCCAGCAGCGGTGCAGGGCCTCAAGAGACCCAGTACTTC
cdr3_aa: CASSGAGPQETQYF

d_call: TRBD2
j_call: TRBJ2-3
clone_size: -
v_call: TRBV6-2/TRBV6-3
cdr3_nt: TGTGCCAGCAGTGGCCCTAGCGGGGGGGGCACAGATACGCAGTATTTT
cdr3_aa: CASSGPSGGGTDTQYF

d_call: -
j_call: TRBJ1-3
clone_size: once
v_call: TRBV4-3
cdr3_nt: TGCGCCAGCAGCCAAGCGGGCAGAGGCTCTGGAAACACCATATATTTT
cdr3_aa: CASSQAGRGSGNTIYF

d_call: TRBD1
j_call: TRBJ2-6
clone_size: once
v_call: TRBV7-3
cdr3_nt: TGTGCCAGCAGCTCGGACAGGGAGGGGGCCAACGTCCTGACTTTC
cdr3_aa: CASSSDREGANVLTF

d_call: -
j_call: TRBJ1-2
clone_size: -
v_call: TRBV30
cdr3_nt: TGTGCCTGGAGATCGGCAGGGGCGGGCTATGGCTACACCTTC
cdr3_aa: CAWRSAGAGYGYTF

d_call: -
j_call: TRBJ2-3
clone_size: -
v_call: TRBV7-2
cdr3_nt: TGTGCCAGCAGCCTGTTACAGAACACAGATACGCAGTATTTT
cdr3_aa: CASSLLQNTDTQYF

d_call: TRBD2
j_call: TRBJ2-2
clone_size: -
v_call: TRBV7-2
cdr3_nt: TGTGCCAGCAGCTTATCTCTGGCAGCTGGGGGAGGGGGGGAGCTGTTTTTT
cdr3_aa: CASSLSLAAGGGGELFF

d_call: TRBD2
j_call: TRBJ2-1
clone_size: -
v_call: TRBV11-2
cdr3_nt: TGTGCCAGCAGCTTAGATCCCAAACTAGCGGTTGAGCAGTTCTTC
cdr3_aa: CASSLDPKLAVEQFF

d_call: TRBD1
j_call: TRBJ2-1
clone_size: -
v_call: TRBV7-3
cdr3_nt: TGTGCCAGCAGCTTCTCGGGACAGGGCTACAATGAGCAGTTCTTC
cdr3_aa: CASSFSGQGYNEQFF

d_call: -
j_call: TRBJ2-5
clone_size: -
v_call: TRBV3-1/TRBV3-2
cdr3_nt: TGTGCCAGCAGCCAATACCGGGGAAGAGAGACCCAGTACTTC
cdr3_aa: CASSQYRGRETQYF

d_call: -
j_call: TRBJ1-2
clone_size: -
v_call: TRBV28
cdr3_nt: TGTGCCAGCAGCATGACTAACAGGGTCACCTTC
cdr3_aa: CASSMTNRVTF

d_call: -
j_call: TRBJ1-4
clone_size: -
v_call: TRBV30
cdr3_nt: TGTGCCTGGAGTCTGACAGCTAATGAAAAACTGTTTTTT
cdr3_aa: CAWSLTANEKLFF

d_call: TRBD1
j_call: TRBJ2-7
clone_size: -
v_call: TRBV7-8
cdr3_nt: TGTGCCAGCAGCGTTGACAGGGGTAGCGACGAGCAGTACTTC
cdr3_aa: CASSVDRGSDEQYF

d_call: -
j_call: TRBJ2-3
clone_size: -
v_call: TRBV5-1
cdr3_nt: TGCGCCAGCAGCTTGGTCGGGTTTCGGGATACGCAGTATTTT
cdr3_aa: CASSLVGFRDTQYF

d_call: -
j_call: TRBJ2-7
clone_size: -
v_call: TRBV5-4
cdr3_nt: TGTGCCAGCAGCCCAGGGTGGCAGGGGGGCTACGAGCAGTACTTC
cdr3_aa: CASSPGWQGGYEQYF

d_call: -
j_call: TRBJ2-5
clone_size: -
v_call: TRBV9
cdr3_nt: TGTGCCAGCAGCGTAGGGCCAACTTCTCTGGGAGGTTTATTAGAGACCCAGTACTTC
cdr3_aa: CASSVGPTSLGGLLETQYF